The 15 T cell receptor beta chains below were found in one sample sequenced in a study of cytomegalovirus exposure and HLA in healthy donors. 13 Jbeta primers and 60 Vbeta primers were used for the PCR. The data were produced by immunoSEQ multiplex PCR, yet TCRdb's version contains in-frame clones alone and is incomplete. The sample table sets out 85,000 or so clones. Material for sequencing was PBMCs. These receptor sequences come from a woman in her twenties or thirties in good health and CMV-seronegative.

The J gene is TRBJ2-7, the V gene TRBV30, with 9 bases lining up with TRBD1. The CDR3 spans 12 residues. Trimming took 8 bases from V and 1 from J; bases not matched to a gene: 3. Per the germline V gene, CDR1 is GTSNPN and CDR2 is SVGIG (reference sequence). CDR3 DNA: TGTGCCCGAGGGACAGGGTCCTACGAGCAGTACTTC. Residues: CARGTGSYEQYF.

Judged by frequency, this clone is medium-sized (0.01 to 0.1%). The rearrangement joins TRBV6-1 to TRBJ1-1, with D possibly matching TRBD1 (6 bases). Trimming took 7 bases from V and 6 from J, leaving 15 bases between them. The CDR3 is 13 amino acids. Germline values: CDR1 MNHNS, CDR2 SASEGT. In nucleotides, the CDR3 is TGTGCCAGCAACAACAGGGAAGGCGCTGAAGCTTTCTTT. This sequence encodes CASNNREGAEAFF.

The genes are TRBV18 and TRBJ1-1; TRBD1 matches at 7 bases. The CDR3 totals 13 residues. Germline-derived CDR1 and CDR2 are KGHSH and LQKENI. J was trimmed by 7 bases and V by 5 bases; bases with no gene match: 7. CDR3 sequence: CASSSGQRNEAFF. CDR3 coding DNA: TGTGCCAGCTCATCGGGACAGAGAAATGAAGCTTTCTTT.

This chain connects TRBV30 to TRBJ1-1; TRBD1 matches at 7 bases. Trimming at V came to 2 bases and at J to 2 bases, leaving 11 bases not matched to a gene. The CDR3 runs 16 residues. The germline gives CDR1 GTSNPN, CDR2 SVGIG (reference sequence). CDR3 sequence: CAWSRWTGAENTEAFF. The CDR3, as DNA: TGTGCCTGGAGTAGATGGACAGGCGCTGAAAACACTGAAGCTTTCTTT.

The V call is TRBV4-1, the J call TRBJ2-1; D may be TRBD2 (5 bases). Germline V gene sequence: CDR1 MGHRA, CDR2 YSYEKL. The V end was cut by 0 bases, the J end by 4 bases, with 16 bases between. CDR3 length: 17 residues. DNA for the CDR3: TGCGCCAGCAGCCAAGATGAGAGAGCGGAAAGATACAATGAGCAGTTCTTC. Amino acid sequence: CASSQDERAERYNEQFF.

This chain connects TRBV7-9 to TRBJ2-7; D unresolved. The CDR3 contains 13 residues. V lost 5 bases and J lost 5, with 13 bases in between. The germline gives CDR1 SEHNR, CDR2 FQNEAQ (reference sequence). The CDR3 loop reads CASSDTALDEQYF. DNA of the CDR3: TGTGCCAGCAGCGACACGGCCTTGGACGAGCAGTACTTC. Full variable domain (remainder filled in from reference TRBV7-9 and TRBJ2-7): DTGVSQNPRHKITKRGQNVTFRCDPISEHNRLYWYRQTLGQGPEFLTYFQNEAQLEKSRLLSDRFSAERPKGSFSTLEIQRTEQGDSAMYLCASSDTALDEQYFGPGTRLTVT.

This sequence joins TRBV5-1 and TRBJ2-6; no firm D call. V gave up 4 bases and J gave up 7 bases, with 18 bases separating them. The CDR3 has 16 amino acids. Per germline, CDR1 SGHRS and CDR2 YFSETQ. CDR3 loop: CASSPDTVFRANVLTF. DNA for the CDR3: TGCGCCAGCAGCCCCGACACCGTCTTTAGAGCCAACGTCCTGACTTTC.

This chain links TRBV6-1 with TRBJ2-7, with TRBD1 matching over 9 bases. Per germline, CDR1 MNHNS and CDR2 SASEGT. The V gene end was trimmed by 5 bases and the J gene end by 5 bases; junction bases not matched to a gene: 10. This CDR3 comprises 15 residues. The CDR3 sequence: CASSHSDRGGHEQYF. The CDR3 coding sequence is TGTGCCAGCAGTCATTCGGACAGGGGAGGACACGAGCAGTACTTC.

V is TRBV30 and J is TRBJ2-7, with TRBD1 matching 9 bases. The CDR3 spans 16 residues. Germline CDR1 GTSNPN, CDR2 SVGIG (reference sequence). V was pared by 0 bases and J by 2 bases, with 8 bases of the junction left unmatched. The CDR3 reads CAWSVPGTGLTYEQYF. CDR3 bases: TGTGCCTGGAGTGTACCCGGGACAGGGCTCACCTACGAGCAGTACTTC.

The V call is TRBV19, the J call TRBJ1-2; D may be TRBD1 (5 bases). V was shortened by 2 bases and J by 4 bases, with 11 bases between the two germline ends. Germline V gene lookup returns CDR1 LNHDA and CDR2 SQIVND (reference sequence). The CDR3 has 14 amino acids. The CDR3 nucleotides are TGTGCCAGTAGTATACGGCAGGGAGGCTATGGCTACACCTTC. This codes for CASSIRQGGYGYTF. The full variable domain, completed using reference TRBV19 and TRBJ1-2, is DGGITQSPKYLFRKEGQNVTLSCEQNLNHDAMYWYRQDPGQGLRLIYYSQIVNDFQKGDIAEGYSVSREKKESFPLTVTSAQKNPTAFYLCASSIRQGGYGYTFGSGTRLTVV.

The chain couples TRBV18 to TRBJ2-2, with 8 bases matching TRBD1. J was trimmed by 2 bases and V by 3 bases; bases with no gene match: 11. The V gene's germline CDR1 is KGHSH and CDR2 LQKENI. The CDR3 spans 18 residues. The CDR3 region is CASSPRLGGQGNTGELFF. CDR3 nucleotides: TGTGCCAGCTCACCGAGGCTAGGTGGACAGGGTAACACCGGGGAGCTGTTTTTT.

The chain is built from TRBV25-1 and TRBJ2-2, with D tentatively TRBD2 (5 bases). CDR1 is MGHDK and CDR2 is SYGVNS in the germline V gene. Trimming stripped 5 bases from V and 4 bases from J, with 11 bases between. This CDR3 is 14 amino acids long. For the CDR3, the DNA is TGTGCCAGCAGTAACGGGGTATCCACCGGGGAGCTGTTTTTT. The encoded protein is CASSNGVSTGELFF.

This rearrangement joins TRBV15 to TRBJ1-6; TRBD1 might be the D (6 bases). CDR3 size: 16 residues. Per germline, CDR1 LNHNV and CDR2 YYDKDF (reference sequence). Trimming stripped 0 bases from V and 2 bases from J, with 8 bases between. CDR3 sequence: CATSRDRDTYNSPLHF. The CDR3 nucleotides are TGTGCCACCAGCAGAGATCGGGACACCTATAATTCACCCCTCCACTTT.

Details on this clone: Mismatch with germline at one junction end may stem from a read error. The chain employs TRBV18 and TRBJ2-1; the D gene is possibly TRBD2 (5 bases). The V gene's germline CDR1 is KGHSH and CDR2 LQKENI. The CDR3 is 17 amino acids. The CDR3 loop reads CASSPPITSDSDNEQFF. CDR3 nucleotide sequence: TGTGCCAGCTCACCCCCTATCACTAGTGACTCCGACAATGAGCAGTTCTTC.

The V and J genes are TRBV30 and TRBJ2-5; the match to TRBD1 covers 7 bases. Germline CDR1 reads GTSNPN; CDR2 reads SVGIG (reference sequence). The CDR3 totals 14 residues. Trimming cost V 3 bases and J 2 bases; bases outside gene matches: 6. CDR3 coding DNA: TGTGCCTGGAGAGCTGGGACAGCTCAAGAGACCCAGTACTTC. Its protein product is CAWRAGTAQETQYF.